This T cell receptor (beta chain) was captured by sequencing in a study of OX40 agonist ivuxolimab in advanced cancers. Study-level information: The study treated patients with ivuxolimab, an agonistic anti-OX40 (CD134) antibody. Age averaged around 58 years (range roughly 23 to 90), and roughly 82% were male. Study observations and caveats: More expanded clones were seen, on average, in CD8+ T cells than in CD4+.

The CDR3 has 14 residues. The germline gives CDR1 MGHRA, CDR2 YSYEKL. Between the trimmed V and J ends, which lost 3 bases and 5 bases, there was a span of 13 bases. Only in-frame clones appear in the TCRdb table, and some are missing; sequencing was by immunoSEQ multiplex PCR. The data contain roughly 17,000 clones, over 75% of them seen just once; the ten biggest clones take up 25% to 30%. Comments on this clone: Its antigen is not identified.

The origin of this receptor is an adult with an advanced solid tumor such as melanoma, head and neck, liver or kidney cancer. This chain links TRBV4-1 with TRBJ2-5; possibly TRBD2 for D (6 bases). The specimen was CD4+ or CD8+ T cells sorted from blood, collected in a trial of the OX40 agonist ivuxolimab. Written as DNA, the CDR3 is TGCGCCAGCAGCCACGGGCGGGATGGGGAGACCCAGTACTTC. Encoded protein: CASSHGRDGETQYF.